This is a list of T cell receptor beta chains from one sample in a study of T cells in Graves' hyperthyroidism and ophthalmopathy. Each CDR3 protein is one row after TCRdb ran MiXCR on the multiplex PCR reads. The repertoire holds about 380,000 distinct CDR3 sequences, with about a fifth as singletons. Sequenced sample: blood. The receptors stem from a young man with Graves' ophthalmopathy. Each CDR3 is given with its conserved first and last residue. Fields, in order: clone size, V gene, J gene, D gene, CDR3 protein, CDR3 DNA. A D gene is named only where the DNA matches it firmly. Clone size, where shown, is once, few, many, or a class for clones that have expanded.

-,TRBV5-1,TRBJ1-4,TRBD1,CDSRPGGENEKLFF,TGCGACAGCAGACCAGGGGGTGAGAATGAAAAACTGTTTTTC
many,TRBV20-1,TRBJ2-7,-,CSARGQSSSYEQYF,TGCAGTGCTAGAGGGCAGTCGAGCTCCTACGAGCAGTACTTC
-,TRBV5-1,TRBJ2-1,-,CASRWDGLSEQFF,TGCGCCAGCAGATGGGACGGGCTTAGTGAGCAGTTCTTC
few,TRBV5-1,TRBJ2-5,-,CASSPGMETQYF,TGCGCCAGCAGCCCGGGGATGGAGACCCAGTACTTC
few,TRBV5-8,TRBJ1-2,-,CASSLEPGDGYTF,TGTGCCAGCAGCTTGGAACCGGGGGATGGCTACACCTTC
many,TRBV11-3,TRBJ1-1,-,CASSQQGSTEAFF,TGTGCCAGCAGCCAGCAGGGTAGCACTGAAGCTTTCTTT
many,TRBV5-8,TRBJ1-1,-,CAWPETEAFF,TGTGCCTGGCCAGAGACTGAAGCTTTCTTT
-,TRBV2,TRBJ1-4,-,CASSEENRFEKLFF,TGTGCCAGCAGTGAAGAAAACAGGTTCGAAAAACTGTTTTTT
few,TRBV20-1,TRBJ2-5,TRBD2,CSADSGGGVGETQYF,TGCAGTGCTGACTCGGGGGGGGGCGTGGGAGAGACCCAGTACTTC
-,TRBV6-1,TRBJ2-3,TRBD2,CASSPSGTSGSSTDTQYF,TGTGCCAGCAGTCCTTCCGGGACTAGCGGGTCTAGCACAGATACGCAGTATTTT
few,TRBV10-3,TRBJ2-7,-,CATTKAQGDGLHYEQYF,TGTGCCACCACTAAAGCCCAAGGGGATGGGCTGCACTACGAGCAGTACTTC
many,TRBV5-1,TRBJ2-7,TRBD1,CASSEDRGLNEQYF,TGCGCCAGCAGCGAGGACAGGGGGCTGAACGAGCAGTACTTC
few,TRBV5-1,TRBJ1-2,-,CASSLWSSEEGYTF,TGCGCCAGCAGCTTATGGTCCTCGGAAGAAGGCTACACCTTC
-,TRBV28,TRBJ2-3,TRBD1,CASSLHRDSGLSTDTQYF,TGTGCCAGCAGTTTGCACCGGGACAGCGGACTTAGCACAGATACGCAGTATTTT
many,TRBV27,TRBJ2-7,-,CASSRADRSGPYEQYF,TGTGCCAGCAGTCGGGCGGACAGATCAGGCCCCTACGAGCAGTACTTC
few,TRBV6-1,TRBJ2-1,TRBD2,CASSVRGGRSNEQFF,TGTGCCAGCAGTGTGCGGGGGGGCCGGTCCAATGAGCAGTTCTTC
-,TRBV5-1,TRBJ2-7,-,CASSRDSASTEQYF,TGCGCCAGCAGCAGGGACTCCGCCTCCACCGAGCAGTACTTC
-,TRBV9,TRBJ2-4,TRBD2,CASSVTPGGWENIQYF,TGTGCCAGCAGCGTCACGCCGGGGGGTTGGGAAAACATTCAGTACTTC
-,TRBV24-1,TRBJ2-5,-,CATSRSKQETQYF,TGTGCCACCTCCAGAAGCAAACAAGAGACCCAGTACTTC
few,TRBV7-9,TRBJ1-3,-,CASSFARGVGGNTIYF,TGTGCCAGCAGCTTCGCTAGGGGAGTAGGTGGAAACACCATATATTTT
many,TRBV7-3,TRBJ2-1,-,CASSLTGESSYNEQFF,TGTGCCAGCAGCTTGACGGGGGAGAGCTCCTACAATGAGCAGTTCTTC
few,TRBV6-1,TRBJ2-1,-,CASAGVLGEQFF,TGTGCCAGCGCAGGGGTATTAGGTGAGCAGTTCTTC
many,TRBV6-1,TRBJ1-1,-,CASPDRSGAFF,TGTGCCAGCCCAGACAGGTCTGGAGCTTTCTTT
-,TRBV7-9,TRBJ1-5,TRBD1,CASSLVSGQGIPSNQPQHF,TGTGCCAGCAGCTTAGTTTCGGGACAGGGGATCCCTAGCAATCAGCCCCAGCATTTT
many,TRBV7-9,TRBJ1-2,-,CASSLPTGHYGYTF,TGTGCCAGCAGCTTACCGACAGGCCACTATGGCTACACCTTC
-,TRBV28,TRBJ1-2,-,CASSDGVLNYGYTF,TGTGCCAGCAGCGACGGGGTTTTGAACTATGGCTACACCTTC
many,TRBV7-7,TRBJ2-3,-,CASSHGGEVDTQYF,TGTGCCAGCAGCCACGGTGGAGAGGTAGATACGCAGTATTTT
many,TRBV13,TRBJ1-1,-,CASSFGSPNTEAFF,TGTGCCAGCAGCTTCGGGAGCCCGAACACTGAAGCTTTCTTT
many,TRBV7-8,TRBJ1-2,-,CASSFHIHRTATLDGYTF,TGTGCCAGCAGCTTCCATATCCATCGGACAGCTACTTTAGACGGCTACACCTTC
few,TRBV19,TRBJ1-1,TRBD1,CASRLTGENTEAFF,TGTGCCAGTAGATTGACAGGGGAGAACACTGAAGCTTTCTTT
-,TRBV6-1,TRBJ1-1,-,CASKILQGQPEAFF,TGTGCCAGCAAAATACTACAGGGACAACCTGAAGCTTTCTTT
-,TRBV3-1,TRBJ2-7,-,CASSSRTEADEQYF,TGTGCCAGCAGCTCTCGGACAGAGGCTGACGAGCAGTACTTC
many,TRBV7-9,TRBJ1-4,TRBD1,CASSLGATGRVEKLFF,TGTGCCAGCAGCTTAGGCGCGACAGGGCGGGTTGAAAAACTGTTTTTT
few,TRBV18,TRBJ2-7,-,CASSPGTLSSYEQYF,TGTGCCAGCTCACCCGGGACGTTGAGCTCCTACGAGCAGTACTTC
few,TRBV9,TRBJ2-2,-,CASAAEPPGELFF,TGTGCCAGCGCGGCGGAGCCCCCCGGGGAGCTGTTTTTT
-,TRBV7-2,TRBJ1-2,-,CASSLMEGYGYTF,TGTGCCAGCAGCCTAATGGAGGGATATGGCTACACCTTC
few,TRBV27,TRBJ2-3,TRBD2,CASSSSGEGYTDTQYF,TGTGCCAGCAGTTCCTCCGGGGAGGGTTACACAGATACGCAGTATTTT
many,TRBV7-9,TRBJ1-2,-,CASSLVGAEAKDGYTF,TGTGCCAGCAGCTTAGTTGGGGCGGAGGCTAAGGATGGCTACACCTTC
-,TRBV6-1,TRBJ1-2,-,CASSHGSGYTF,TGTGCCAGCAGTCATGGGTCTGGCTACACCTTC
many,TRBV11-3,TRBJ2-5,TRBD1,CASSLIPQGDQETQYF,TGTGCCAGCAGCTTAATCCCACAGGGGGACCAAGAGACCCAGTACTTC
many,TRBV7-3,TRBJ2-3,-,CASSLLAGTDTQYF,TGTGCCAGCAGCTTATTAGCGGGCACAGATACGCAGTATTTT
-,TRBV7-3,TRBJ2-5,TRBD2,CASSETGTSGGSDQYF,TGTGCCAGCAGCGAAACCGGGACTAGCGGGGGGTCAGACCAGTACTTC
-,TRBV9,TRBJ2-1,-,CASSVDGLASNNEQFF,TGTGCCAGCAGCGTAGATGGTCTAGCGAGCAACAATGAGCAGTTCTTC
many,TRBV24-1,TRBJ2-7,TRBD1,CATSGTGTASYEQYF,TGTGCCACCAGCGGGACCGGGACAGCCTCCTACGAGCAGTACTTC
many,TRBV7-9,TRBJ1-1,-,CASSLSGAHTEAFF,TGTGCCAGCAGCTTATCTGGGGCGCACACTGAAGCTTTCTTT
many,TRBV5-5,TRBJ2-3,-,CASSFRQGRWDTQYF,TGTGCCAGCAGCTTTCGTCAGGGGCGCTGGGATACGCAGTATTTT
many,TRBV9,TRBJ2-7,TRBD2,CASSVAGMASGTYEQYF,TGTGCCAGCAGCGTAGCTGGTATGGCTAGCGGGACCTACGAGCAGTACTTC
-,TRBV30,TRBJ2-1,TRBD2,CAWRGLAGQEQFF,TGTGCCTGGCGGGGCCTAGCGGGACAGGAGCAGTTCTTC
many,TRBV5-1,TRBJ2-3,-,CASSPGSGSDTQYF,TGCGCCAGCAGTCCAGGGTCAGGATCAGATACGCAGTATTTT
-,TRBV5-6,TRBJ2-1,-,CASSFAGNEQFF,TGTGCCAGCAGCTTCGCAGGGAATGAGCAGTTCTTC
-,TRBV11-3,TRBJ1-1,-,CASKDLNTEAFF,TGTGCCAGCAAGGACTTGAACACTGAAGCTTTCTTT